The following is a T cell receptor beta chain sequence with its context. Its antigen remains unknown. This sample is drawn from a study of beta chain features in type 1 diabetes. Study details: In all, about 100,000,000 sorted cells from all samples were analyzed. Whole-study results and caveats: There was a possibility that cDNA sequencing over-represented cells with high TCR expression. Among all four CD4+ subsets, Type 1 diabetes patients had TCRB CDR3s that were moderately but significantly shorter.

Since all of the isolated RNA was reverse transcribed, expressed TCRB transcripts were what got sequenced. Only in-frame clones appear in the TCRdb table, and some are missing; sequencing was by immunoSEQ multiplex PCR. Among 600,000 to 700,000 clones listed, around an eighth were seen once. V was shortened by 2 bases and J by 8 bases, with 12 bases between the two germline ends. The CDR3 length is 14 residues. Per the germline V gene, CDR1 is SNHLY and CDR2 is FYNNEI. A CD45RO/CCR7/CD25/CD127/CD95/CD27 panel sorted naive, central memory, regulatory and stem cell-like memory CD4+ cells. The chain links TRBV2 to TRBJ1-4; TRBD1 is a possible D gene (6 bases). This receptor was taken from a young man with type 1 diabetes. The specimen was naive CD4+ T cells from blood. The CDR3 loop is CASSERGGREKLFF. CDR3 coding DNA: TGTGCCAGCAGTGAAAGGGGGGGAAGGGAAAAACTGTTTTTT.